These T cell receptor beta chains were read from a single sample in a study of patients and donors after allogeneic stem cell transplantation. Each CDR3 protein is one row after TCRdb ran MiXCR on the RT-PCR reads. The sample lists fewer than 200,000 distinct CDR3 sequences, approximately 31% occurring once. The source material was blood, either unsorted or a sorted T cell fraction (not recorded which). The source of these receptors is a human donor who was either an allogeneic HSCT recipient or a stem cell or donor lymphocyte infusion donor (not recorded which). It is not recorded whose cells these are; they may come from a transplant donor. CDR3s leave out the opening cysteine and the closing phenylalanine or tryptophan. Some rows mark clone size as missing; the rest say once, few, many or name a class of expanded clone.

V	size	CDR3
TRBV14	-	ASSQEYQETQY
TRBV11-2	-	ASSPPEVHNEQF
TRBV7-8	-	ASSAPGTSQF
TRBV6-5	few	ASSRRGQGVIEKLF
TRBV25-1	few	ASGGTRSGANVLT
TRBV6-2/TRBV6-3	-	ASRLAATEQY
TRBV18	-	ASSPTDHLYQPQH
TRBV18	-	ASSPGQGETEAF
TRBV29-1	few	SVERFSYNEQF
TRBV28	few	ASSLSRQAYGYT
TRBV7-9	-	ASSLALGTGRNTEAF
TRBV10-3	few	AISDPSQSSYEQY
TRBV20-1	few	SAQDRAAGNTIY
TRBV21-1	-	ENLVEQPLNSPLH
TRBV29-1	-	SVEGPKRHETQY
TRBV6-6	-	ASSDPSYEQY
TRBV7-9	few	ASSLAARGTDTQY
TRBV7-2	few	ASSLAHRVHEKLF
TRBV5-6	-	ASSEGLAEPLPFNEQF
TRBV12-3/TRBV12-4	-	ASGGSQIYGYT
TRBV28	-	ASIKRESSYEQY
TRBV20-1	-	SATVPGLAGGYEQY
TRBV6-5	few	ASSWEGHFEAF
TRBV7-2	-	ASSLGGSLY
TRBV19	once	ASSIEGGTYNEQF
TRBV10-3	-	AISGGDTQY
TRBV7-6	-	ASSQDRGRSTEAF
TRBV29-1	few	SVSGMTRPPYNEQF
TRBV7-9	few	ASSYPPELEQY
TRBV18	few	ASSPGTGSEPLH
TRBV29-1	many	SVEGGDNQPQH
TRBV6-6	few	ASSVSDRNTEAF
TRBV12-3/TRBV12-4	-	ASSLPSGRTDTQY
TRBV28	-	ASSLPGAISGNTIY
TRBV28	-	ASDRGGAHASYEQY
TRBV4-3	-	ASSQGLIGSYEQY
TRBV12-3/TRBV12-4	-	ASRVAGANVLT
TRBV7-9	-	ASSLLSPDIQY
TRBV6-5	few	ASSMSGGTGFYGYT
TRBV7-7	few	ASSLAAFTGELF